The text below deals with one TCR beta chain. Per the authors' pipeline: Researchers report that nucleated cell counts were estimated from reference gene primer amplification. Libraries were prepared by immunoSEQ multiplex PCR; TCRdb keeps only in-frame clonotypes and omits some of them. Clone size and V and J calls were adopted from that table, with D and trimming inferred from the DNA. This table has roughly 120,000 clones, approximately 89% appearing once. The CDR3 totals 12 residues. Germline V gene data show CDR1 as MNHEY and CDR2 as SVGAGI. V lost 7 bases, J lost 6 bases, and 10 bases lay in between. This sample was taken from a study of blood T cell repertoires in COVID-19. Overall study context: Collection of acute and convalescent COVID-19 samples took place in the United States, Italy and Spain. From T cells, B-cell-depleted T cells, or PBMCs came the material, which was cDNA or gDNA.

The clonotype originates from a man in his forties or fifties with acute or convalescent COVID-19. Sequenced material: peripheral blood. The chain is built from TRBV6-5 and TRBJ1-5; D unclear. CDR3: CASNYLLQPQHF. CDR3 nucleotide sequence: TGTGCCAGCAATTATCTCCTTCAGCCCCAGCATTTT.